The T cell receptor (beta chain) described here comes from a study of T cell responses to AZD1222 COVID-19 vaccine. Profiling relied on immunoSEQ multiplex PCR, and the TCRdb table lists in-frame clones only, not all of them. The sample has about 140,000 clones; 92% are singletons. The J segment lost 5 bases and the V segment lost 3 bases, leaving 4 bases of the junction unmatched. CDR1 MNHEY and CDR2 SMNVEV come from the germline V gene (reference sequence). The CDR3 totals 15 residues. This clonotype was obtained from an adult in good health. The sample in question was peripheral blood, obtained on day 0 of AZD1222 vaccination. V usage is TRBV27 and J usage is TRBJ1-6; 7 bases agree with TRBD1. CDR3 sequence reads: CASSFRTGDNSPLHF. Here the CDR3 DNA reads TGTGCCAGCAGTTTCCGGACAGGAGATAATTCACCCCTCCACTTT.